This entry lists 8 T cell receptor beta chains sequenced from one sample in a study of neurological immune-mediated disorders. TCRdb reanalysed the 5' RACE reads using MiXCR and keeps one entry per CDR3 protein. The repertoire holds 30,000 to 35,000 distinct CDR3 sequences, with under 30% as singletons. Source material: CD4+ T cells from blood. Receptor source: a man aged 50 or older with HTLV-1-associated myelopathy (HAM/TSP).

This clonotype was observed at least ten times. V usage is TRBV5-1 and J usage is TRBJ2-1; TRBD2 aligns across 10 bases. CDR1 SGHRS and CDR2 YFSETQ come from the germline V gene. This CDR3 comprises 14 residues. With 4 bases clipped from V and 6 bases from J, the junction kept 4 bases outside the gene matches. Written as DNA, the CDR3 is TGCGCCAGCAGCATTACTAGCGGGACCAATGAGCAGTTCTTC. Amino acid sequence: CASSITSGTNEQFF.

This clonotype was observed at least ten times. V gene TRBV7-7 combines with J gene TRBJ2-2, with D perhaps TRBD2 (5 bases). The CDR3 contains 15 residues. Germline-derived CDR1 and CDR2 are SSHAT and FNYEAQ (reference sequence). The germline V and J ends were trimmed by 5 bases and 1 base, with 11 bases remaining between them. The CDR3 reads CASSPGRGNTGELFF. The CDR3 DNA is TGTGCCAGCAGCCCCGGACGGGGGAACACCGGGGAGCTGTTTTTT.

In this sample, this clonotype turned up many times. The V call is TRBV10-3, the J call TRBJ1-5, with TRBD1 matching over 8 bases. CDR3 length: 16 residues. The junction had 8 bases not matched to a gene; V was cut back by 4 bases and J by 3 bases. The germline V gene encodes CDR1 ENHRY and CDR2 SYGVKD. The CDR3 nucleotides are TGTGCCATCAGTGCCAGCGGACAGGGTAACAATCAGCCCCAGCATTTT. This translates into CAISASGQGNNQPQHF.

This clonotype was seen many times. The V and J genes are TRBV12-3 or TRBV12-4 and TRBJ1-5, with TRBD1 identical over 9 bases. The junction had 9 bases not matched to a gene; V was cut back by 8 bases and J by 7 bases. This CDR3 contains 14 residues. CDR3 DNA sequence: TGTGCCAGCGGAACTGGACAGGGGAGGCAGCCCCAGCATTTT. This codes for CASGTGQGRQPQHF.

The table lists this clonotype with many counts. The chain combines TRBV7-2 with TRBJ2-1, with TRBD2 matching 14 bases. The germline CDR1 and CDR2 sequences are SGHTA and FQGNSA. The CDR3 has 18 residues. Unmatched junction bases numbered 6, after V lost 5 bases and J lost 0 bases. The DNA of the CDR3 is TGTGCCAGCAGCCTGTGGACTAGCGGGGGGAGCTCCTACAATGAGCAGTTCTTC. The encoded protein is CASSLWTSGGSSYNEQFF.

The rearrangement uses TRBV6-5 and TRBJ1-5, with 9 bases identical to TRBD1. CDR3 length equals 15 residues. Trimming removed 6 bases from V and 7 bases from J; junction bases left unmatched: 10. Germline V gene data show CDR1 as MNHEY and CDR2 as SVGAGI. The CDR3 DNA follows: TGTGCCAGCAGCCCGTTAACAGGGGGCTCCCAGCCCCAGCATTTT. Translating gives CASSPLTGGSQPQHF.

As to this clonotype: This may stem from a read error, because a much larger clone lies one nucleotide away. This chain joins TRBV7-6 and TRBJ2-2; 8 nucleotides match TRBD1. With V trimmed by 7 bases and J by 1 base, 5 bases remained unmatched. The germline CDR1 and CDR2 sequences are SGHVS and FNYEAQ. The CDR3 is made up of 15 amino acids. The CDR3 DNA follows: TGTGCCAGCATCCCCGGGACAGGGAACACCGGGGAGCTGTTTTTT. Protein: CASIPGTGNTGELFF.

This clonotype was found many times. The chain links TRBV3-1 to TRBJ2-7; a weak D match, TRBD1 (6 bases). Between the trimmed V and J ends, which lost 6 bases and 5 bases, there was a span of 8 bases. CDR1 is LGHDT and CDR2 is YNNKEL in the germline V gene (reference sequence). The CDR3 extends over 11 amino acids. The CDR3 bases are TGTGCCAGCAGTCGGACAGACGAGCAGTACTTC. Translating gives CASSRTDEQYF.